These T cell receptor beta chains were read from a single sample in a study of tumor-infiltrating lymphocytes in primary liver carcinoma. Via MiXCR, TCRdb re-called the multiplex PCR reads, giving one row per CDR3 protein. The sample lists about 120,000 distinct CDR3 sequences, under 70% occurring once. The specimen was tumor-adjacent normal liver tissue. The receptor set was obtained from a woman aged 60-75 years with primary liver carcinoma and hepatitis B virus infection. The CDR3 runs from the conserved cysteine through the conserved F or W. The order of the fields is D gene, J gene, clone size, V gene, CDR3 protein, CDR3 DNA. D genes are given only for firm matches. Part of the rows lack a size; the others show once, few, many or a class for expanded clones.

TRBD1 | TRBJ1-5 | . | TRBV4-1 | CASSQATGGGNHPQHF | TGCGCCAGCAGCCAAGCGACAGGGGGCGGCAATCATCCTCAGCATTTT
. | TRBJ2-3 | few | TRBV5-1 | CASSSPNRTGTDTQYF | TGCGCCAGCAGCTCCCCAAACCGGACAGGCACAGATACGCAGTATTTT
. | TRBJ2-5 | . | TRBV4-1 | CANSSNQETQYF | TGCGCCAACAGCTCCAACCAAGAGACCCAGTACTTC
. | TRBJ1-1 | many | TRBV4-1 | CASSHQTAGHTEAFF | TGCGCCAGCAGCCACCAGACAGCTGGGCACACTGAAGCTTTCTTT
. | TRBJ2-1 | . | TRBV7-9 | CASSSTGFYNEQFF | TGTGCCAGCAGCTCGACTGGCTTCTACAATGAGCAGTTCTTC
. | TRBJ1-4 | . | TRBV12-3/TRBV12-4 | CTSSHTGDGNEKLFF | TGTACCAGCAGTCATACGGGGGACGGGAATGAAAAACTGTTTTTT
. | TRBJ1-4 | . | TRBV6-1 | CANSGGGTDEKLFF | TGTGCCAACAGTGGAGGGGGGACCGATGAAAAACTGTTTTTT
TRBD2 | TRBJ2-1 | many | TRBV29-1 | CSVVGTRGANEQFF | TGCAGCGTTGTAGGGACTAGAGGGGCCAATGAGCAGTTCTTC
. | TRBJ1-1 | . | TRBV5-5 | CASSLEAGVWTEAFF | TGTGCCAGTAGCTTGGAGGCCGGGGTGTGGACTGAAGCTTTCTTT
TRBD2 | TRBJ2-3 | . | TRBV11-2 | CASSLMRGGTVTQYF | TGTGCCAGCAGCTTAATGCGGGGGGGCACAGTTACCCAGTACTTT
TRBD1 | TRBJ1-5 | . | TRBV4-1 | CATSQSWGQGQPQHF | TGCGCCACCAGCCAATCCTGGGGACAGGGGCAGCCCCAGCATTTT
. | TRBJ2-2 | many | TRBV30 | CAWSVRRIGELFF | TGTGCCTGGAGTGTACGAAGAATCGGGGAGCTGTTTTTT
. | TRBJ1-5 | . | TRBV6-6 | CASSYPDRGNQPQHF | TGTGCCAGCAGTTACCCAGATAGGGGGAACCAGCCCCAGCATTTT
TRBD1 | TRBJ1-2 | . | TRBV5-1 | CASTSQGIFGCYTF | TGCGCCAGCACCTCACAGGGGATTTTCGGTTGCTACACCTTC
. | TRBJ1-2 | . | TRBV7-8 | CVSSLQGDYGYTF | TGTGTCAGCAGCTTGCAGGGAGACTATGGCTACACCTTC
TRBD1 | TRBJ2-2 | . | TRBV12-3/TRBV12-4 | CASSFGQAASGELLF | TGTGCCAGCAGTTTTGGACAGGCGGCGTCCGGGGAGCTGCTTTTT
. | TRBJ2-7 | . | TRBV6-5 | CASSSEWSSYEQYF | TGTGCCAGCAGTTCCGAATGGAGCTCCTACGAGCAGTACTTC
. | TRBJ2-3 | . | TRBV11-2 | CASGFGGVPSLDTQYF | TGTGCCAGCGGCTTCGGTGGGGTGCCCTCACTGGATACGCAGTATTTT
. | TRBJ1-1 | . | TRBV28 | CASSLAGLRAFF | TGTGCCAGCAGCCTAGCGGGGTTACGGGCTTTCTTT
. | TRBJ2-7 | once | TRBV18 | CACSPRTAGSGADEYYF | TGTGCCTGCTCACCGCGGACTGCCGGATCGGGTGCCGACGAGTATTACTTC
. | TRBJ1-2 | few | TRBV19 | CATVAQGDADYTF | TGTGCCACCGTCGCACAGGGAGATGCCGACTACACCTTC
TRBD2 | TRBJ2-7 | few | TRBV5-1 | CASSLRTSGPYEQYF | TGCGCCAGCAGCCTACGGACTAGCGGGCCCTACGAGCAGTACTTC
. | TRBJ1-3 | . | TRBV4-1 | CASSQEQMTRGGNTIYF | TGCGCCAGTAGCCAAGAACAAATGACAAGGGGTGGAAACACCATATATTTT
. | TRBJ2-3 | . | TRBV11-2 | CASTSPGGHTQCF | TGTGCCAGCACTTCCCCGGGGGGCCATACGCAGTGTTTT
TRBD2 | TRBJ2-7 | . | TRBV12-3/TRBV12-4 | CASSLADNYEQYF | TGTGCCAGCAGCCTAGCGGATAATTACGAGCAGTACTTC
TRBD1 | TRBJ1-1 | . | TRBV2 | CASKWIGGLTEAFF | TGTGCCAGCAAGTGGATAGGGGGCCTGACTGAAGCTTTCTTT
. | TRBJ2-1 | . | TRBV12-3/TRBV12-4 | CASSHLANEQFF | TGTGCCAGCAGTCACCTTGCCAATGAGCAGTTCTTC
TRBD1 | TRBJ2-5 | medium-sized | TRBV29-1 | CSVEPARGRQETQYF | TGCAGCGTTGAACCGGCCAGGGGGCGGCAAGAGACCCAGTACTTC
TRBD1 | TRBJ2-5 | medium-sized | TRBV11-2 | CASSFGGTGTPQYF | TGTGCCAGCAGCTTCGGCGGGACAGGGACGCCCCAGTACTTC
TRBD1 | TRBJ2-1 | . | TRBV28 | CASRLSGTGLYNEQSF | TGTGCCAGCAGATTGTCCGGGACAGGCCTTTACAATGAGCAGTCCTTC
. | TRBJ2-4 | . | TRBV5-4 | CASSLSGNSVGAKNIQYF | TGTGCCAGCAGCTTATCCGGGAACTCCGTCGGGGCCAAAAACATTCAGTACTTC
. | TRBJ2-1 | . | TRBV12-3/TRBV12-4 | CASTRAQGDYNKQFF | TGTGCCAGCACCCGAGCCCAGGGGGACTACAATAAGCAGTTCTTC
TRBD2 | TRBJ2-1 | . | TRBV29-1 | CSAETPSGSYNEHFF | TGCAGCGCGGAAACTCCTAGCGGCTCCTACAATGAGCACTTCTTC
TRBD1 | TRBJ1-4 | many | TRBV12-3/TRBV12-4 | CASSQQGAGEKLFF | TGTGCCAGCAGCCAACAGGGGGCTGGTGAAAAACTGTTTTTT
. | TRBJ1-1 | . | TRBV11-2 | CASSLFPRTCMDTEAFF | TGTGCCAGCAGCCTATTCCCCCGGACATGTATGGACACTGAAGCTTTCTTT
. | TRBJ1-1 | many | TRBV7-8 | CASSLRQGPSTEAFF | TGTGCCAGCAGCTTAAGGCAGGGTCCTAGCACTGAAGCTTTCTTT
. | TRBJ2-7 | few | TRBV12-3/TRBV12-4 | CASSSIVASDSYEQYF | TGTGCCAGCAGTTCAATCGTCGCTAGCGACTCCTACGAGCAGTACTTC